This T cell receptor (beta chain) appears in the sequencing data of a study of T cell responses to AZD1222 COVID-19 vaccine. Germline CDR1 reads DFQATT; CDR2 reads SNEGSKA (reference sequence). The V end lost 3 bases, the J end lost 10 bases, and 16 bases lay between the germline ends. The CDR3 sequence is 14 residues long. Sequencing was performed with immunoSEQ multiplex PCR; in TCRdb, only in-frame clones are kept and a portion is missing. This sample has 54,000 or so clones; 80% to 90% occur once, and the top ten carry approximately 15%. This TCR was sampled from an adult in good health. The chain couples TRBV20-1 to TRBJ1-6; tentative D call: TRBD1 (5 bases). This specimen consisted of peripheral blood, obtained on day 0 of AZD1222 vaccination. The DNA of the CDR3 is TGCAGTGCTAGTTCAGGGTCACTTGGGTCACCCCTCCACTTT. Translation gives CSASSGSLGSPLHF.